This T cell receptor (beta chain) is drawn from a study of beta chain features in type 1 diabetes. Whole-study results and caveats: Using cDNA template may skew counts toward highly expressing activated cells. TCRB CDR3s were moderately but significantly shorter in Type 1 diabetes patients in all four CD4+ subsets.

The isolated RNA, all of it, was reverse transcribed, so expressed TCRB transcripts were what got sequenced. Mean read depth for naive, central memory and regulatory T cell samples was a few million reads. Profiled with immunoSEQ multiplex PCR; TCRdb holds only in-frame clones, not every one. The sample includes 500,000 to 850,000 clones, over 11% of them seen just once. Germline CDR1 is SGDLS and CDR2 is YYNGEE. The CDR3 loop spans 17 amino acids. Germline trimming cut 3 bases from V and 4 bases from J; bases unmatched to any gene: 14. On this clone: Its target is not known.

V usage is TRBV9 and J usage is TRBJ2-7; TRBD2 aligns across 9 bases. Sequencing was done on a sample of naive CD4+ T cells from blood. The sequence was obtained from a man in his late teens or twenties with type 1 diabetes. CDR3 amino acids: CASSAAGGAGGLYEQYF. DNA for the CDR3: TGTGCCAGCAGCGCCGCCGGGGGAGCGGGGGGCCTTTACGAGCAGTACTTC.